This T cell receptor (beta chain) derives from a study of vaccination and CD4 T cells after COVID-19. The Oncomine TCR Beta short-read assay sequenced DNA from cultured CD4+ T cells. MiXCR was run by TCRdb on the PCR reads, yielding one entry per CDR3 protein. The sample shows several thousand distinct CDR3 sequences, 65% to 70% of them seen only once. To note about this clonotype: Its matching antigen is unknown.

Treatment specified: roughly ten-day PBMC culture with coronavirus spike peptide pools or control peptides (ViraFEST assay). Germline CDR1 reads MNHEY; CDR2 reads SVGAGI. V lost 2 bases and J lost 4, with 8 bases in between. The CDR3 is 13 residues long. Sequenced here: CD4+ T cells from blood, cultured in vitro, sampled before SARS-CoV-2 vaccination. This sequence originates from a human donor who had recovered from COVID-19. V usage is TRBV6-5 and J usage is TRBJ1-1; D possibly corresponds to TRBD1 (5 bases). The CDR3 DNA reads TGTGCCAGCAGTTACGGGGGAAGCACTGAAGCTTTCTTT. Its translation: CASSYGGSTEAFF.